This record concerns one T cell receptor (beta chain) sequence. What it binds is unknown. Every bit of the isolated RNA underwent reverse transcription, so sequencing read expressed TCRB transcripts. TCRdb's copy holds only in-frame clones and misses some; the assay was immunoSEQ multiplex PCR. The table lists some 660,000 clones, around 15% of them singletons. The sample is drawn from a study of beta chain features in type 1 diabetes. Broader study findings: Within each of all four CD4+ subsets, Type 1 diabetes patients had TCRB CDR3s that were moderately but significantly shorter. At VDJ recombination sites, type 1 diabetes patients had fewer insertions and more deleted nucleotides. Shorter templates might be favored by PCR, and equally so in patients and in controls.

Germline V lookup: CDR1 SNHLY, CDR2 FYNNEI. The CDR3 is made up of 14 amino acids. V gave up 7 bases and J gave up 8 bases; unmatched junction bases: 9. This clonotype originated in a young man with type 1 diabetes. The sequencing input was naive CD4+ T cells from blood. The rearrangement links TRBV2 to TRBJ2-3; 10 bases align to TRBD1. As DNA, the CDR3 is TGTGCCAGCATTTACCGGGACAGGGGATCTACGCAGTATTTT. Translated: CASIYRDRGSTQYF.